One and the same sample provided the 15 T cell receptor beta chains below, sequenced in a study of cytomegalovirus exposure and HLA in healthy donors. PCR employed 60 Vbeta and 13 Jbeta primers. Assay used: immunoSEQ multiplex PCR; TCRdb lists only in-frame clones, some missing. The sample carries about 130,000 clones, roughly three quarters recorded once. The source material was PBMCs. The receptors were sampled from a middle-aged man in good health and CMV-seronegative.

The chain employs TRBV7-2 and TRBJ2-1; 7 bases map to TRBD1. Unmatched junction bases numbered 3, after V lost 3 bases and J lost 4 bases. CDR3 length equals 14 residues. The germline V gene has CDR1 SGHTA and CDR2 FQGNSA. CDR3 DNA: TGTGCCAGCAGCTTCGGGACAGATTACAATGAGCAGTTCTTC. This gives the protein CASSFGTDYNEQFF.

The chain employs TRBV7-8 and TRBJ1-4; D possibly corresponds to TRBD1 (6 bases). The CDR3 is 16 residues long. The germline V gene encodes CDR1 SGHVS and CDR2 FQNEAQ. Trimming shortened V by 5 bases and J by 7 bases, and 20 bases separated the two germline ends. The CDR3 DNA follows: TGTGCCAGCAGCATCCTCCAGGGGCAAGTGGGTGAAAAACTGTTTTTT. As protein: CASSILQGQVGEKLFF.

The chain recombines TRBV2 with TRBJ1-2, with D uncertain. With 5 bases removed from V and 5 bases from J, the gap between germline ends came to 18 bases. CDR1 is SNHLY and CDR2 is FYNNEI in the germline V gene. The CDR3 loop spans 15 amino acids. The CDR3 is CASSPMAGSLYGYTF. In DNA form, the CDR3 reads TGTGCCAGCAGTCCGATGGCAGGTTCTCTTTATGGCTACACCTTC.

The rearrangement uses TRBV7-6 and TRBJ2-1; D unclear. Trimming cost V 5 bases and J 7 bases, with 9 bases left between them. Germline V lookup: CDR1 SGHVS, CDR2 FNYEAQ. The CDR3 runs to 12 residues. CDR3 coding DNA: TGTGCCAGCAGCCCCGTCCTTAATGAGCAGTTCTTC. It translates to CASSPVLNEQFF.

The chain links TRBV7-6 to TRBJ1-3; D perhaps matches TRBD1 (6 bases). CDR3 length equals 13 residues. Germline V lookup: CDR1 SGHVS, CDR2 FNYEAQ. Trimming cost V 5 bases and J 4 bases, with 9 bases left between them. The CDR3 region is CASSRGQGNTIYF. The DNA for the CDR3 is TGTGCCAGCAGCCGAGGACAGGGAAACACCATATATTTT.

The V call is TRBV7-9, the J call TRBJ1-6, with TRBD1 identical over 9 bases. Trimming at V came to 3 bases and at J to 8 bases, leaving 5 bases not matched to a gene. The CDR3 is 15 amino acids. Germline CDR1 is SEHNR and CDR2 is FQNEAQ (reference sequence). In DNA form, the CDR3 reads TGTGCCAGCAGCTTTCGACAGGGGGTTTATTCACCCCTCCACTTT. It translates to CASSFRQGVYSPLHF.

This chain uses TRBV19 with TRBJ1-2, with a tentative D call TRBD1 (5 bases). This CDR3 has 14 amino acids. V was clipped by 6 bases and J by 0 bases, with 11 bases between them. The germline gives CDR1 LNHDA, CDR2 SQIVND (reference sequence). The CDR3 bases are TGTGCCAGTAGCGACCGGGGGACTAACTATGGCTACACCTTC. Translation: CASSDRGTNYGYTF. Based on the CDR3 plus reference TRBV19 and TRBJ1-2, the full variable domain is DGGITQSPKYLFRKEGQNVTLSCEQNLNHDAMYWYRQDPGQGLRLIYYSQIVNDFQKGDIAEGYSVSREKKESFPLTVTSAQKNPTAFYLCASSDRGTNYGYTFGSGTRLTVV.

The V and J genes are TRBV5-4 and TRBJ1-3, with TRBD1 matching over 8 bases. The CDR3 extends over 17 amino acids. The ends lost 2 bases at V and 0 bases at J; junction bases unmatched: 7. CDR1 is SGHNT, CDR2 YYREEE, per germline (reference sequence). CDR3 in DNA: TGTGCCAGCAGCTTTCAGGGGGCTCTTAGCTCTGGAAACACCATATATTTT. Translation: CASSFQGALSSGNTIYF.

This chain uses TRBV6-1 with TRBJ2-7; weak D call: TRBD1 (6 bases). The germline V and J ends were trimmed by 2 bases and 3 bases, with 11 bases remaining between them. This CDR3 region has 14 residues. Per germline, CDR1 MNHNS and CDR2 SASEGT. CDR3 sequence reads: CASSEQGRGYEQYF. The CDR3 nucleotides read TGTGCCAGCAGTGAACAAGGCAGGGGCTACGAGCAGTACTTC.

The V call is TRBV4-2, the J call TRBJ2-4; the match to TRBD2 covers 8 bases. CDR1 is LGHNA, CDR2 YNFKEQ, per germline. With 0 bases clipped from V and 1 base from J, the junction kept 8 bases outside the gene matches. The CDR3 is 18 amino acids. In DNA, the CDR3 is TGTGCCAGCAGCCAAGATTGGGGCGGGAGGTCGGCCAAAAACATTCAGTACTTC. This translates into CASSQDWGGRSAKNIQYF.

The chain joins TRBV7-3 to TRBJ1-1, with D unclear. Germline V gene lookup returns CDR1 SGHTA and CDR2 FQGTGA. This CDR3 is built from 14 residues. With 8 bases removed from V and 8 bases from J, the gap between germline ends came to 21 bases. CDR3 in amino acids: CASELNRGMGEAFF. Written as DNA, the CDR3 is TGTGCCAGCGAGCTTAACCGGGGTATGGGAGAAGCTTTCTTT. The complete variable domain, with remaining parts taken from reference TRBV7-3 and TRBJ1-1, reads GAGVSQTPSNKVTEKGKYVELRCDPISGHTALYWYRQSLGQGPEFLIYFQGTGAADDSGLPNDRFFAVRPEGSVSTLKIQRTERGDSAVYLCASELNRGMGEAFFGQGTRLTVV.

The J gene is TRBJ2-7, the V gene TRBV11-2, with 7 positions matching TRBD2. The CDR3 is 14 amino acids. The V and J ends lost 6 bases and 2 bases, in that order; junction bases with no gene match: 7. The germline gives CDR1 SGHAT, CDR2 FQNNGV. CDR3 coding DNA: TGTGCCAGCAGTATGGGGGGGAGGGCCTACGAGCAGTACTTC. Its translation is CASSMGGRAYEQYF. Full variable domain (missing parts from reference TRBV11-2 and TRBJ2-7): EAGVAQSPRYKIIEKRQSVAFWCNPISGHATLYWYQQILGQGPKLLIQFQNNGVVDDSQLPKDRFSAERLKGVDSTLKIQPAKLEDSAVYLCASSMGGRAYEQYFGPGTRLTVT.

V is TRBV6-5 and J is TRBJ2-7; TRBD1 is a possible D gene (6 bases). The CDR3 is 14 amino acids. Trimming stripped 0 bases from V and 2 bases from J, with 8 bases between. Germline V gene sequence: CDR1 MNHEY, CDR2 SVGAGI. For the CDR3, the DNA is TGTGCCAGCAGTTACTCCGACAGGACCTACGAGCAGTACTTC. Translated: CASSYSDRTYEQYF.

There are many counts of this clone. The rearrangement joins TRBV30 to TRBJ2-6; D is undetermined. The ends were cut back, 1 base at V and 3 bases at J, with 4 bases in the middle. CDR1 and CDR2 from the germline V gene are GTSNPN and SVGIG (reference sequence). CDR3 length: 13 residues. The CDR3 is CAWSAGGANVLTF. CDR3 in DNA: TGTGCCTGGAGTGCCGGTGGGGCCAACGTCCTGACTTTC.

CDR3 DNA: TGCAGCGGGGAGCAGGCTGGCTACAATGAGCAGTTCTTC. It is translated as CSGEQAGYNEQFF. The rearrangement uses TRBV29-1 and TRBJ2-1; a weak D match, TRBD2 (5 bases). Trimming cost V 7 bases and J 3 bases, with 13 bases left between them. From germline, CDR1 is SQVTM and CDR2 ANQGSEA. CDR3 length: 13 residues.